This T cell receptor beta chain was identified during a study of T cell responses to AZD1222 COVID-19 vaccine. Sequenced by immunoSEQ multiplex PCR; TCRdb stores in-frame clones only, minus some. The sample has roughly 150,000 clones, approximately 89% seen once. As for this clone: Its antigen remains unknown.

Germline V gives CDR1 SQVTM, CDR2 ANQGSEA. The J segment lost 8 bases and the V segment lost 4 bases, leaving 3 bases of the junction unmatched. The CDR3 has 12 residues. Study-wide results and limits: A rise in Spike-specific TCR breadth and depth followed two AZD1222 doses. Only six AZD1222 recipients tested seropositive at baseline. Targeting of unmutated variant regions was reportedly seen in nearly half of spike-specific TCRs.

The chain couples TRBV29-1 to TRBJ2-1; 9 nucleotides line up with TRBD2. The source material was peripheral blood, sampled on day 0 of AZD1222 vaccination. The sequence came from an adult in good health. This CDR3 is CSVGSGSHEQFF. The CDR3 DNA sequence: TGCAGCGTTGGTAGCGGGAGCCATGAGCAGTTCTTC.